These 14 T cell receptor beta chains were sequenced from one sample in a study of post-analysis software for immune sequencing data. Study-level points and caveats: Five or six TRBV segments, TRBV5-6, TRBV5-1 and TRBV20-1 among them, were found more frequent in patients than controls.

Incorporated into the TCR beta cDNA libraries were unique molecular identifiers, which served to reduce PCR and sequencing biases. TCRdb analysed the PCR reads with MiXCR anew, one entry per CDR3 protein. In the table there are about 460,000 distinct CDR3 sequences, 40% to 55% of which are singletons. These receptors have no known antigen. The specimen sequenced was blood. The receptors were gathered from a girl under 18 with multiple sclerosis.

V gene TRBV7-2 combines with J gene TRBJ2-7, with 7 bases aligning to TRBD2. Per the germline V gene, CDR1 is SGHTA and CDR2 is FQGNSA. V lost 2 bases and J lost 5; bases outside the gene matches: 3. The CDR3 is 13 amino acids. The CDR3 nucleotides read TGTGCCAGCAGCTTACAGCGGGACGACGAGCAGTACTTC. Protein sequence: CASSLQRDDEQYF.

The J gene is TRBJ2-5, the V gene TRBV9; D is possibly TRBD2 (6 bases). The V end lost 1 base, the J end lost 11 bases, and 21 bases lay between the germline ends. CDR1 SGDLS and CDR2 YYNGEE come from the germline V gene. This CDR3 region has 15 residues. The CDR3 DNA reads as TGTGCCAGCAGCGTATACGGGAGCAGTTCCAATGAGCAGTACTTC. Its translation is CASSVYGSSSNEQYF.

The chain recombines TRBV4-1 with TRBJ2-3; D uncertain. The germline gives CDR1 MGHRA, CDR2 YSYEKL. Trimming pared 1 base from V and 4 bases from J, leaving 12 bases between. The CDR3 extends over 15 amino acids. CDR3 nucleotides: TGCGCCAGCAGCCAAGTGTATCGGCAGCCAGATACGCAGTATTTT. Amino acid sequence: CASSQVYRQPDTQYF.

This clonotype was recorded once. The chain is built from TRBV7-8 and TRBJ1-1; D may be TRBD1 (5 bases). CDR1 is SGHVS and CDR2 is FQNEAQ in the germline V gene. V gave up 6 bases and J gave up 6 bases, with 35 bases separating them. This CDR3 spans 20 amino acids. CDR3 nucleotide sequence: TGTGCCAGCAGTCCACTGACCCGACAGCGGAAGGGAAGAACGGACGCTGAAGCTTTCTTT. Amino acids: CASSPLTRQRKGRTDAEAFF. Full variable domain (outside the CDR3, taken from reference TRBV7-8 and TRBJ1-1): GAGVSQSPRYKVAKRGQDVALRCDPISGHVSLFWYQQALGQGPEFLTYFQNEAQLDKSGLPSDRFFAERPEGSVSTLKIQRTQQEDSAVYLCASSPLTRQRKGRTDAEAFFGQGTRLTVV.

The chain recombines TRBV5-1 with TRBJ2-5, with 9 bases lining up with TRBD2. V gave up 7 bases and J gave up 5 bases; unmatched junction bases: 12. CDR3 length: 15 residues. Germline V lookup: CDR1 SGHRS, CDR2 YFSETQ. The CDR3 DNA reads as TGCGCCAGCTCCGTAGCGGGAGTCATAATGGAGACCCAGTACTTC. Translation gives CASSVAGVIMETQYF.

Comment on this clonotype: One junction end disagrees with the germline gene, perhaps due to a read error. This sequence joins TRBV20-1 and TRBJ2-7; 10 nucleotides match TRBD2. The DNA end favors TRBJ2-4, so the J call may be wrong. CDR1 is DFQATT and CDR2 is SNEGSKA in the germline V gene (reference sequence). This CDR3 spans 15 amino acids. This chain's CDR3 is CSAPESGRARNIQYF. CDR3 bases: TGCAGTGCTCCCGAAAGCGGGAGGGCCAGAAACATTCAGTACTTC.

A few counts support this clonotype. The chain employs TRBV6-5 and TRBJ2-7; a possible D gene is TRBD1 (6 bases). The CDR3 consists of 14 residues. Germline V lookup: CDR1 MNHEY, CDR2 SVGAGI. Trimming took off 8 bases at V and 3 bases at J, with 17 bases between the two ends. CDR3 sequence: CASSRTATFYEQYF. CDR3 in DNA: TGTGCCAGCTCCAGGACAGCAACCTTCTACGAGCAGTACTTC.

This clonotype was detected a few times. The chain is built from TRBV10-3 and TRBJ2-5; unclear D gene. Trimming pared 0 bases from V and 0 bases from J, leaving 8 bases between. Germline V gene sequence: CDR1 ENHRY, CDR2 SYGVKD. The CDR3 length is 15 residues. CDR3 loop: CAISESAPYQETQYF. CDR3 bases: TGTGCCATCAGTGAGTCGGCTCCGTACCAAGAGACCCAGTACTTC.

V and J are TRBV20-1 and TRBJ2-1, with TRBD2 matching 9 bases. With V trimmed by 1 base and J by 2 bases, 3 bases remained unmatched. There are 15 residues in the CDR3. Germline lookup yields CDR1 DFQATT and CDR2 SNEGSKA (reference sequence). In nucleotides, the CDR3 is TGCAGTGCTAGAGTTGCGGGAGGGCCCTACAATGAGCAGTTCTTC. It translates to CSARVAGGPYNEQFF.

The chain combines TRBV7-9 with TRBJ1-2; TRBD1 is a possible D gene (5 bases). Between the trimmed V and J ends, which lost 2 bases and 4 bases, there was a span of 11 bases. This CDR3 comprises 14 residues. Per the germline V gene, CDR1 is SEHNR and CDR2 is FQNEAQ (reference sequence). CDR3 sequence reads: CASSLSGGAYGYTF. CDR3 nucleotides: TGTGCCAGCAGCTTATCGGGGGGAGCCTATGGCTACACCTTC.

In this sample, this clonotype turned up once. The chain recombines TRBV2 with TRBJ2-4; 11 bases align to TRBD1. Germline lookup yields CDR1 SNHLY and CDR2 FYNNEI. This CDR3 has 19 residues. Unmatched junction bases numbered 11, after V lost 2 bases and J lost 2 bases. The CDR3 DNA reads as TGTGCCAGCAGTGAAAAGAGGACAGGGGGCGCGTGGACCAAAAACATTCAGTACTTC. As protein: CASSEKRTGGAWTKNIQYF.

This chain joins TRBV29-1 and TRBJ2-1, with D perhaps matching TRBD2 (6 bases). The germline V gene has CDR1 SQVTM and CDR2 ANQGSEA. The V end lost 6 bases, the J end lost 5 bases, and 17 bases lay between the germline ends. The CDR3 spans 14 residues. This CDR3 is CSVALRLANNEQFF. As DNA, the CDR3 is TGCAGCGTCGCTCTTCGTCTAGCGAACAATGAGCAGTTCTTC.

Of note for this clonotype: A junction boundary mismatches the germline segment, possibly from a read error. The CDR3 region is CATSRRGGSTDTQYF. In DNA, the CDR3 is TGTGCCACCAGCAGACGTGGGGGGAGCACGGATACGCAGTATTTT. The V and J genes are TRBV15 and TRBJ2-3; tentative D call: TRBD2 (6 bases). Per the germline V gene, CDR1 is LNHNV and CDR2 is YYDKDF (reference sequence). This CDR3 is 15 amino acids long.

A note on this clonotype: A much larger clonotype is one base distant, so this may be a read error. The chain links TRBV12-3 or TRBV12-4 to TRBJ2-3; D is unclear. The CDR3 loop spans 14 amino acids. As DNA, the CDR3 is TGTGCCCGCAGTTTCAACCTAAACACAGATACGCAGTATTTT. This gives the protein CARSFNLNTDTQYF.